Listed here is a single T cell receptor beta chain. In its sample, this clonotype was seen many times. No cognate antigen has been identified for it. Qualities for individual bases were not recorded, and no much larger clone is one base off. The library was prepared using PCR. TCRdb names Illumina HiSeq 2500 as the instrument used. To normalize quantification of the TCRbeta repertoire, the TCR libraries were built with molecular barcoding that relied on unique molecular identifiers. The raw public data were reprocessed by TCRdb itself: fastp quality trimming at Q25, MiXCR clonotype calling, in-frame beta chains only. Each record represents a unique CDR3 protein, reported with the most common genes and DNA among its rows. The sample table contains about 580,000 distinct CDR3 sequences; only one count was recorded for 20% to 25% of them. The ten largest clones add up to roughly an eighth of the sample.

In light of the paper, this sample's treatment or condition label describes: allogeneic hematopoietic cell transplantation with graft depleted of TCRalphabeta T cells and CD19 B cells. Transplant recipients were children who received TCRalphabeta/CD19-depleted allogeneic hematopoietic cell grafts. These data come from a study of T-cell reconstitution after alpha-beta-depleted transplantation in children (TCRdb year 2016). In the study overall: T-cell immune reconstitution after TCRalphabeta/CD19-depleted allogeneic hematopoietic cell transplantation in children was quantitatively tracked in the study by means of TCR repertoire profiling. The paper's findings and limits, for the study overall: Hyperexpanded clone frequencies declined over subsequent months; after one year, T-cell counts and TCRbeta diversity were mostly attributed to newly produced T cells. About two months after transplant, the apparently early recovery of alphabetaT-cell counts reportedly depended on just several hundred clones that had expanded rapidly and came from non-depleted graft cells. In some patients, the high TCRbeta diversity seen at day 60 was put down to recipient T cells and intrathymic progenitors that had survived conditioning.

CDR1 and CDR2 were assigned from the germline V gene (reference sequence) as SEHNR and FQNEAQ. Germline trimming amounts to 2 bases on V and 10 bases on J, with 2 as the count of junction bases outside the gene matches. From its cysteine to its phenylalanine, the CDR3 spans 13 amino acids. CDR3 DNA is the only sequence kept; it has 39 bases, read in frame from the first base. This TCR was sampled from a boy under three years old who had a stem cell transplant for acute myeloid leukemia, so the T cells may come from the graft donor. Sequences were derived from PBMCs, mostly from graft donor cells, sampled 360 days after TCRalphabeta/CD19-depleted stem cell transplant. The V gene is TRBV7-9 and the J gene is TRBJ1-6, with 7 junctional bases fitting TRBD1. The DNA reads TGTGCCAGCAGCTTAACAGGGGACTCACCCCTCCACTTT. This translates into CASSLTGDSPLHF.